This TCR beta chain was observed in a study of CD4 and CD8 cells across lung adenocarcinoma regions. The CDR3 is made up of 15 amino acids. From germline, CDR1 is MGHDK and CDR2 SYGVNS. TCRdb re-called the PCR reads through MiXCR, storing one row per CDR3 protein. The sample has 24,000 or so distinct CDR3 sequences, about 50% seen once. This clonotype was observed many times. Localized lung adenocarcinoma, a non-small cell lung cancer, affected the donors. Source material: CD4+ T cells from the center of a lung tumor. The chain joins TRBV25-1 to TRBJ2-1; 10 bases line up with TRBD2. The end of the DNA fits TRBJ2-7 better, so the J call may be wrong. The TCR was taken from a male donor with lung adenocarcinoma. The CD4 and CD8 labels of this study may be unreliable. CDR3: CASRSSGRPYYEQYF. In DNA, the CDR3 is TGTGCCAGCAGGTCTAGCGGGAGACCTTACTACGAGCAGTACTTC.